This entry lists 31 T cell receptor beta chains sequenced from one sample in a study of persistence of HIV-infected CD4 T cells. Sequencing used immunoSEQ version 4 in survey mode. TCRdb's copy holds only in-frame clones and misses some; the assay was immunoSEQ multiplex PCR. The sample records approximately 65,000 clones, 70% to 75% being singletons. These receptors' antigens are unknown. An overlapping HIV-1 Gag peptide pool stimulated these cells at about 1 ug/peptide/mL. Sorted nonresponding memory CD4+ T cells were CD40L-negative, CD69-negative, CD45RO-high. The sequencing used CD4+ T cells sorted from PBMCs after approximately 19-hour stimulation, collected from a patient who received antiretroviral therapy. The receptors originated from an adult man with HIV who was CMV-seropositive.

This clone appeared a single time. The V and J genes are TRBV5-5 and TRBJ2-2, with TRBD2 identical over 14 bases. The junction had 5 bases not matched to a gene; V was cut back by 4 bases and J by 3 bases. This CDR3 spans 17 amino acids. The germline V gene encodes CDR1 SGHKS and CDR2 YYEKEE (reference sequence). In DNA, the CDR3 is TGTGCCAGCAGCCTGACTAGCGGGGGGGCCCACACCGGGGAGCTGTTTTTT. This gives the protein CASSLTSGGAHTGELFF.

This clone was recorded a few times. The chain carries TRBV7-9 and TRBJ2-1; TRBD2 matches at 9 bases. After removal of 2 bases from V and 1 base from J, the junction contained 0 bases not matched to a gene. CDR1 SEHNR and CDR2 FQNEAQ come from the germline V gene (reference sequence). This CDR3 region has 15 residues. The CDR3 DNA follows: TGTGCCAGCAGCTTACTAGCGGGGTCCTACAATGAGCAGTTCTTC. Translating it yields CASSLLAGSYNEQFF.

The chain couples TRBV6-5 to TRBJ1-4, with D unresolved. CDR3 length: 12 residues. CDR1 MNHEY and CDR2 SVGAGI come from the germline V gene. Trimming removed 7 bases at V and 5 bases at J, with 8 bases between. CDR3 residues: CASKGLNEKLFF. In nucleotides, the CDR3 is TGTGCCAGCAAGGGTTTAAATGAAAAACTGTTTTTT.

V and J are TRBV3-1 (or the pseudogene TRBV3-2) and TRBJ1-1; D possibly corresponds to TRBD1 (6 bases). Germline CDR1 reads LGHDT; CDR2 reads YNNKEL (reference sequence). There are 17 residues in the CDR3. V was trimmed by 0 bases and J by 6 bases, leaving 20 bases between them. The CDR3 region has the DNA TGTGCCAGCAGCCAAGACAGGGGCCGAAGTCTGAATCCTGAAGCTTTCTTT. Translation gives CASSQDRGRSLNPEAFF.

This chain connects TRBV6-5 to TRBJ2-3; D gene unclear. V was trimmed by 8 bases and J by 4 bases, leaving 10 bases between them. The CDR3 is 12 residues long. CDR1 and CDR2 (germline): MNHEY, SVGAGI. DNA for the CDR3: TGTGCCAGCGACCGGTTCCCAGATACGCAGTATTTT. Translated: CASDRFPDTQYF.

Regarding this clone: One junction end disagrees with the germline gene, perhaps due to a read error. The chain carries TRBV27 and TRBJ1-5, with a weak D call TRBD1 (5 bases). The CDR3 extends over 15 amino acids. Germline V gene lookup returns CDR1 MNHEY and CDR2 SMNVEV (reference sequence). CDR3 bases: TGTGCCAGCAGTTTGGAGGGGTTGAGCACTCAGCCCCAGCATTTT. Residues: CASSLEGLSTQPQHF.

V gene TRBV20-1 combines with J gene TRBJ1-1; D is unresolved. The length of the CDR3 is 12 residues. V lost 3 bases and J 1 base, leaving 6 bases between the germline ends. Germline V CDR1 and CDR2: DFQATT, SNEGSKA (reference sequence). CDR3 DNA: TGCAGTGCTAGTTTACGGAACACTGAAGCTTTCTTT. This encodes CSASLRNTEAFF.

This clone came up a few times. The CDR3 DNA reads as TGCGCCAGCAGCTTGGTCGTACAGCCCTACGAGCAGTACTTC. It is translated as CASSLVVQPYEQYF. The chain uses TRBV5-1 and TRBJ2-7; D remains unclear. This CDR3 has 14 residues. Per germline, CDR1 SGHRS and CDR2 YFSETQ. Trimming stripped 0 bases from V and 2 bases from J, with 9 bases between.

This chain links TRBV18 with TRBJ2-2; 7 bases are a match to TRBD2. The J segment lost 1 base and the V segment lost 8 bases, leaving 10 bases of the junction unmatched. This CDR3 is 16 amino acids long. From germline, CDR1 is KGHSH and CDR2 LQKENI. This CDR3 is CASLPPGLRNTGELFF. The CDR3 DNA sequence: TGTGCCAGCCTCCCCCCGGGACTAAGGAACACCGGGGAGCTGTTTTTT.

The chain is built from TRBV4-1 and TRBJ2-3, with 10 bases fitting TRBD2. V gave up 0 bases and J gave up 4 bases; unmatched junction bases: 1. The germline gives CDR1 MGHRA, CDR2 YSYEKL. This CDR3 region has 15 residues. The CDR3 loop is CASSQDLAGADTQYF. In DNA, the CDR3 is TGCGCCAGCAGCCAAGACCTAGCGGGGGCAGATACGCAGTATTTT.

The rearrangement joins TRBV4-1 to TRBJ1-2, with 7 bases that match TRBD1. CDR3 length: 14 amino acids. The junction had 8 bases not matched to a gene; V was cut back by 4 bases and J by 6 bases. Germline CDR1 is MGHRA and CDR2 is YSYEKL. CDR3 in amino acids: CASSPTGAGHGYTF. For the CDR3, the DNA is TGCGCCAGCAGCCCCACAGGGGCGGGCCATGGCTACACCTTC.

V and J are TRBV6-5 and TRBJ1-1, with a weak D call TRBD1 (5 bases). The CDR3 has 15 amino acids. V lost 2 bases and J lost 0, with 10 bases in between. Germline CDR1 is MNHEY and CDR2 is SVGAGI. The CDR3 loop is CASSYRQFMNTEAFF. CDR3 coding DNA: TGTGCCAGCAGTTACCGACAGTTCATGAACACTGAAGCTTTCTTT.

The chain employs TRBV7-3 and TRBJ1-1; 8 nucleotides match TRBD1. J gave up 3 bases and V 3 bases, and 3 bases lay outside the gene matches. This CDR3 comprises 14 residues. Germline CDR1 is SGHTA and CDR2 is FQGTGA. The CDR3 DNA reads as TGTGCCAGCAGCTTGGACAGGGATGACACTGAAGCTTTCTTT. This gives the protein CASSLDRDDTEAFF.

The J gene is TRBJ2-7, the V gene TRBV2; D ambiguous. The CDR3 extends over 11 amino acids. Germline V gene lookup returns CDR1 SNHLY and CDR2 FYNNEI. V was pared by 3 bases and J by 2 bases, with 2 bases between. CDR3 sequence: CASSEAYEQYF. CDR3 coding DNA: TGTGCCAGCAGTGAGGCCTACGAGCAGTACTTC. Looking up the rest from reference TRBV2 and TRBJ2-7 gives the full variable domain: EPEVTQTPSHQVTQMGQEVILRCVPISNHLYFYWYRQILGQKVEFLVSFYNNEISEKSEIFDDQFSVERPDGSNFTLKIRSTKLEDSAMYFCASSEAYEQYFGPGTRLTVT.

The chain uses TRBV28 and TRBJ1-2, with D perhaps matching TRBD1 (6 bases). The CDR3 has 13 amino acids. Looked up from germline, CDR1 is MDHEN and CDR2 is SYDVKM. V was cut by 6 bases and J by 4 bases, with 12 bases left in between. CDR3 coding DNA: TGTGCCAGCAGCTGGGGACAAGCCTATGGCTACACCTTC. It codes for CASSWGQAYGYTF.

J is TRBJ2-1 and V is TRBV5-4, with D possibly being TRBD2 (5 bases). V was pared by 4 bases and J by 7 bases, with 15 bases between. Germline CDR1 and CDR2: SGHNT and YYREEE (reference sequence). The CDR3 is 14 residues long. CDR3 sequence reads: CASSRQLDRNEQFF. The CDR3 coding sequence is TGTGCCAGCAGCCGACAACTAGATAGAAATGAGCAGTTCTTC.

The CDR3 loop is CATKAGGTQYF. In nucleotides, the CDR3 is TGTGCCACCAAGGCGGGGGGGACGCAGTATTTT. This chain joins TRBV24-1 and TRBJ2-3; TRBD2 agrees at 9 bases. With V trimmed by 8 bases and J by 9 bases, 2 bases remained unmatched. Germline values: CDR1 KGHDR, CDR2 SFDVKD. CDR3 length: 11 amino acids.

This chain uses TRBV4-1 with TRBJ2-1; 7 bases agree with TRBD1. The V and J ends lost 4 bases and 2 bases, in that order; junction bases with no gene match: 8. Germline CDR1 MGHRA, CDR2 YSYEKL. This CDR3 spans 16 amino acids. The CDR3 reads CASSLTTGITYNEQFF. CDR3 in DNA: TGCGCCAGCAGCCTCACGACAGGGATCACCTACAATGAGCAGTTCTTC.

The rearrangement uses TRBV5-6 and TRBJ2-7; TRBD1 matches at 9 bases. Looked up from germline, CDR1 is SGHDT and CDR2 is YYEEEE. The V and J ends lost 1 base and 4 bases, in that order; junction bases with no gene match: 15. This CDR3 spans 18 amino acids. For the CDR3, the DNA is TGTGCCAGCAGCTTGCCTCATAGCTGGACAGGGGCAAAGTACGAGCAGTACTTC. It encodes CASSLPHSWTGAKYEQYF.

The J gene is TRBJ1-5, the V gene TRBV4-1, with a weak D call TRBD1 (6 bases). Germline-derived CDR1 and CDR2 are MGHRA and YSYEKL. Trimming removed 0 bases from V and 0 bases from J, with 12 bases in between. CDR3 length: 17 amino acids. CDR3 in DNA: TGCGCCAGCAGCCAAGACGGGGGCGCCTATAGCAATCAGCCCCAGCATTTT. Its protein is CASSQDGGAYSNQPQHF.

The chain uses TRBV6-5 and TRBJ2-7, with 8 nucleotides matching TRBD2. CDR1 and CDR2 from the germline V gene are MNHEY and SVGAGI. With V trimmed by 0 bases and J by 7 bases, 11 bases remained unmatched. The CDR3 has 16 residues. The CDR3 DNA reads TGTGCCAGCAGTTACTCACCGTTCCGGGGGGGCGGAGAGCAGTACTTC. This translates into CASSYSPFRGGGEQYF.

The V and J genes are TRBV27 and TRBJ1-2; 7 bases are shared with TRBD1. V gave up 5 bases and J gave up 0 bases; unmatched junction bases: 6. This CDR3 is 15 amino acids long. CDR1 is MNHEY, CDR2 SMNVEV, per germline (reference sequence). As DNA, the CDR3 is TGTGCCAGCAGTGCCTACAGGGGAGCTAACTATGGCTACACCTTC. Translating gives CASSAYRGANYGYTF.

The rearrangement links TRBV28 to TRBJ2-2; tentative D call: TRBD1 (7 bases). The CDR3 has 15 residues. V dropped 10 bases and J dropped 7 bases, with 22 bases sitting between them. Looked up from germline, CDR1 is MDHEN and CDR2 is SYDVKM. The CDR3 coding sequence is TGTGCCACCAATCCCCCCAGGGGGGACATCGGGGAGCTGTTTTTT. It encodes CATNPPRGDIGELFF. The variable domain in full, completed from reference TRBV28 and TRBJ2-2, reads DVKVTQSSRYLVKRTGEKVFLECVQDMDHENMFWYRQDPGLGLRLIYFSYDVKMKEKGDIPEGYSVSREKKERFSLILESASTNQTSMYLCATNPPRGDIGELFFGEGSRLTVL.

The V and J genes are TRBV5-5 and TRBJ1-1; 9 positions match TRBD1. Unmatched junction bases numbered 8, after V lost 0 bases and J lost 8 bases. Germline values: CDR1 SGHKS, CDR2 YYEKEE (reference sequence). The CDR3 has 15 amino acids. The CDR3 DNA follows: TGTGCCAGCAGCTTGGCCGGGACAGGGTCCCCGGAAGCTTTCTTT. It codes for CASSLAGTGSPEAFF.

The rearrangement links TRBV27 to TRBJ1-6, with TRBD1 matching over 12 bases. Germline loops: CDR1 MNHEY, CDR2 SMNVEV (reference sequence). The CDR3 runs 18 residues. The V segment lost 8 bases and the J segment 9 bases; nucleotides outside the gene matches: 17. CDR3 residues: CASGPGTGGAGTSSPLHF. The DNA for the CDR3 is TGTGCCAGCGGCCCCGGGACAGGGGGCGCGGGCACGAGTTCACCCCTCCACTTT.

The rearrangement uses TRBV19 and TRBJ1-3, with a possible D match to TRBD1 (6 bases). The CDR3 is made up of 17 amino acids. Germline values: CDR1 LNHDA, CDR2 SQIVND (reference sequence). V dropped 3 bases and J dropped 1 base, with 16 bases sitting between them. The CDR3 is CASSIGGRRRSGNTIYF. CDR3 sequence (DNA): TGTGCCAGTAGTATTGGGGGCAGAAGAAGATCTGGAAACACCATATATTTT.

CDR3: CASSLAGEHQETQYF. DNA of the CDR3: TGCGCCAGCAGCTTGGCCGGAGAACACCAAGAGACCCAGTACTTC. The chain combines TRBV5-1 with TRBJ2-5; no firm D call. Germline V CDR1 and CDR2: SGHRS, YFSETQ. V was trimmed by 0 bases and J by 0 bases, leaving 9 bases between them. The CDR3 is 15 amino acids.

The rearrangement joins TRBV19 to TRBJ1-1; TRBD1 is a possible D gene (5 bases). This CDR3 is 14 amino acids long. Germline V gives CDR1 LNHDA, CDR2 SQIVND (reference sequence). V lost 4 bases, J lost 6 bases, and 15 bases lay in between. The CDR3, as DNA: TGTGCCAGTAGTACAGGGTCCCAGGTTGCTGAAGCTTTCTTT. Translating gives CASSTGSQVAEAFF.

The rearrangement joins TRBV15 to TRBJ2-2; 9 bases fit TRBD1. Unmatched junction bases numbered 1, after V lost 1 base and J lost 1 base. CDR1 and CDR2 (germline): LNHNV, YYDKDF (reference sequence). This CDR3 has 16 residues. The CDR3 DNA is TGTGCCACCAGCAGAGTGGGACAGGGGAACACCGGGGAGCTGTTTTTT. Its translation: CATSRVGQGNTGELFF.

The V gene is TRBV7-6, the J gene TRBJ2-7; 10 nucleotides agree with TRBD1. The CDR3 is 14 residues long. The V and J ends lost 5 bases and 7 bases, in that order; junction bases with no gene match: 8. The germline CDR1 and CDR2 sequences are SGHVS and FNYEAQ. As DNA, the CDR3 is TGTGCCAGCAGCCCTTACGGGACAGGGGATGAGCAGTACTTC. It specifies CASSPYGTGDEQYF.

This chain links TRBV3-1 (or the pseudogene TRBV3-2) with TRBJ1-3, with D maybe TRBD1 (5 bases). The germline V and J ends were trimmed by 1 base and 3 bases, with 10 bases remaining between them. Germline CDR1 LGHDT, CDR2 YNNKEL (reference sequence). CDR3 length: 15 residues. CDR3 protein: CASSQGQGNGNTIYF. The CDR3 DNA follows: TGTGCCAGCAGCCAAGGGCAGGGTAATGGAAACACCATATATTTT.